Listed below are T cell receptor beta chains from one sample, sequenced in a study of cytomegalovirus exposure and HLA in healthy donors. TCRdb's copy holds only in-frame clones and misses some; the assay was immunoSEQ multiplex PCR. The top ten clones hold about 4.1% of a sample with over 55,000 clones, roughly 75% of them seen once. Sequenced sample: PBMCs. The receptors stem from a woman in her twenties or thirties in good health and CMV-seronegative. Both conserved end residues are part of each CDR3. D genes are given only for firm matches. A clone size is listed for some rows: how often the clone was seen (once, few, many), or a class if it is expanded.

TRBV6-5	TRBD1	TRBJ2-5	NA	CASSSAGTGRQETQYF	TGTGCCAGCAGTTCTGCCGGGACAGGGAGGCAAGAGACCCAGTACTTC
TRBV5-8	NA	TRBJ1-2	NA	CASSGSSNGYTF	TGTGCCAGCAGCGGCAGTTCCAATGGCTACACCTTC
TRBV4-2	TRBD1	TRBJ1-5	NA	CASSQGQGAAGNQPQHF	TGTGCCAGCAGCCAAGGGCAGGGGGCAGCGGGCAATCAGCCCCAGCATTTT
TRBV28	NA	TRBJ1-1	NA	CASSLEVRRGTEAFF	TGTGCCAGCAGTTTAGAGGTCCGACGGGGCACTGAAGCTTTCTTT
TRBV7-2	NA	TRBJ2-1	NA	CASNSGSYNEQFF	TGTGCCAGCAATAGCGGATCCTACAATGAGCAGTTCTTC
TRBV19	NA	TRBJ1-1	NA	CASGRAEAFF	TGTGCCAGTGGGAGGGCTGAAGCTTTCTTT
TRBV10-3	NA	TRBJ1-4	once	CAISQAGSDEKLFF	TGTGCCATCAGTCAGGCGGGGAGTGATGAAAAACTGTTTTTT
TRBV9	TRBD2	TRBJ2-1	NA	CASSPSGRELNEQFF	TGTGCCAGCAGCCCTTCTGGGCGGGAGTTAAATGAGCAGTTCTTC
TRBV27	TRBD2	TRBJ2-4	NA	CASNKAGSGNIQYF	TGTGCCAGCAACAAAGCGGGATCGGGGAACATTCAGTACTTC
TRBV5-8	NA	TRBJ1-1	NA	CASSRTQGNTEAFF	TGTGCCAGCAGCCGTACCCAGGGGAACACTGAAGCTTTCTTT
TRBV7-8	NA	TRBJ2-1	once	CASSLGRDREQFF	TGTGCCAGCAGCCTAGGGCGGGACAGAGAGCAGTTCTTC
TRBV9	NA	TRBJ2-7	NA	CASSAGQNLNYEQYF	TGTGCCAGCAGCGCTGGACAGAACTTAAACTACGAGCAGTACTTC
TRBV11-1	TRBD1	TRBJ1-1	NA	CASSLGQGPDTEAFF	TGTGCCAGCAGCTTGGGACAGGGGCCAGACACTGAAGCTTTCTTT
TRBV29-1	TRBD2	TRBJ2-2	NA	CSVRLAGHNLLYTGELFF	TGCAGCGTTCGGCTAGCGGGACACAATTTACTGTACACCGGGGAGCTGTTTTTT
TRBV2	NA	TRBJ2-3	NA	CASSEWLGDTQYF	TGTGCCAGCAGTGAATGGCTGGGCGATACGCAGTATTTT
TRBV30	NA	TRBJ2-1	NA	CAWSVQAQPFF	TGTGCCTGGAGTGTGCAGGCGCAGCCCTTCTTC
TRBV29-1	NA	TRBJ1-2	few	CSVDGRGGYTF	TGCAGCGTTGATGGCAGGGGTGGCTACACCTTC
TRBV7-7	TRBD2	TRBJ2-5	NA	CASRPGLAAQETQYF	TGTGCTAGCAGACCGGGACTAGCGGCCCAAGAGACCCAGTACTTC
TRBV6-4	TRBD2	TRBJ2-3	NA	CASSEAGGAADTQYF	TGTGCCAGCAGTGAAGCGGGGGGAGCGGCAGATACGCAGTATTTT
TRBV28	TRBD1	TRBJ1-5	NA	CASGTGSNQPQHF	TGTGCCAGCGGGACAGGGAGCAATCAGCCCCAGCATTTT
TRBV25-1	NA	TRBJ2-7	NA	CASGQFGSRNEQYF	TGTGCCAGCGGCCAGTTCGGGTCGAGGAACGAGCAGTACTTC
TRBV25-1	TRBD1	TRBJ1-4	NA	CAAGWTGHEKLFF	TGTGCCGCTGGCTGGACAGGGCATGAAAAACTGTTTTTT
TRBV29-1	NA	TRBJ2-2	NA	CSVRTGNTGELFF	TGCAGCGTTAGGACTGGGAACACCGGGGAGCTGTTTTTT